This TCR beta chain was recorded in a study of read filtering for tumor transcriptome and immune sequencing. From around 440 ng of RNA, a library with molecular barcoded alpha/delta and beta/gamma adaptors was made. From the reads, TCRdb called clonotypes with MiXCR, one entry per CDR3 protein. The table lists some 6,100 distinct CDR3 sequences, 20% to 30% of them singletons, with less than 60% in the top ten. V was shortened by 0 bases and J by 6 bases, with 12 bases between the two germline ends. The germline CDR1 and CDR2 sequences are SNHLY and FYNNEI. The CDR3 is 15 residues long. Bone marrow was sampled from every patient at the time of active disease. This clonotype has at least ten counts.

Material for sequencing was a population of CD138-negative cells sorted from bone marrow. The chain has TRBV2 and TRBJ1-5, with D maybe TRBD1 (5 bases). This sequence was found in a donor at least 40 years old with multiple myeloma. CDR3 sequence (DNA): TGTGCCAGCAGTGAAGCAGGGCAGGGTGTTCAGCCCCAGCATTTT. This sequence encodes CASSEAGQGVQPQHF.